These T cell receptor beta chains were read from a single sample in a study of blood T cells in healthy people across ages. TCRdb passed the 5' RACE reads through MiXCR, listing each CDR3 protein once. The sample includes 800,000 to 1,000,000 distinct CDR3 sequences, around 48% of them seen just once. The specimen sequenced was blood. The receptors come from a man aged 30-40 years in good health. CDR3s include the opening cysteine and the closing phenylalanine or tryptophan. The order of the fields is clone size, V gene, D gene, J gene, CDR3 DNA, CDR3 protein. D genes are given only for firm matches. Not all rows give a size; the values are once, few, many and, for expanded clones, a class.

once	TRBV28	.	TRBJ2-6	TGTGCCAGCAGTCAAACAAGTGGGGCTTACGGGGCCAACGTCCTGACTTTC	CASSQTSGAYGANVLTF
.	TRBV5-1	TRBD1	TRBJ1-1	TGCGCCAGCAGCTTTGCTGCACTGGTCGGGTCAGGGGGCCGCACTGAAGCTTTCTTT	CASSFAALVGSGGRTEAFF
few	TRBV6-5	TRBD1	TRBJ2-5	TGTGCCAGCAGTTATTACAGGGGAGAGACCCAGTACTTC	CASSYYRGETQYF
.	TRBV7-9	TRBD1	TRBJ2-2	TGTGCCAGCAGCAATGGACAGGGGTTCGATACCGGGGAGCTGTTTTTT	CASSNGQGFDTGELFF
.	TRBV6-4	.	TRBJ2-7	TGTGCCACTCACCCTTATAGGGGCGGCTCCTACGAGCAGTACTTC	CATHPYRGGSYEQYF
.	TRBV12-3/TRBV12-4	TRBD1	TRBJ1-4	TGTGCCAGCAGAAGGACAGGGAACGGTGATGAAAAACTGTTTTTT	CASRRTGNGDEKLFF
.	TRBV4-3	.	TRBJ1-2	TGCGCCAGCAGCCATTCGGACCGGCCTCGAGGCTACACCTTC	CASSHSDRPRGYTF
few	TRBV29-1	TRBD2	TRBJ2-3	TGCAGCGTTGAAGCGATAGCGGGGGCGCCTAGCACAGATACGCAGTATTTT	CSVEAIAGAPSTDTQYF
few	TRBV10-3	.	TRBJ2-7	TGTGCCATCAGGGAGGGCTACGAGCAGTACTTC	CAIREGYEQYF
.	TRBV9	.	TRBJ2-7	TGTGCCAGCAGCCCAGAGGGGGACGGATTCTACGAGCAGTACTTC	CASSPEGDGFYEQYF
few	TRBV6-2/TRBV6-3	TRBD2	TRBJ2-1	TGTGCCAGCAGTTACCCCTTAGCGGGGGTGTCCAATGAGCAGTTCTTC	CASSYPLAGVSNEQFF
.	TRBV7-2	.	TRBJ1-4	TGTGCCAGCAGCCAGCAGGGTGTCCCCTCCGTTAATGAAAAACTGTTTTTT	CASSQQGVPSVNEKLFF
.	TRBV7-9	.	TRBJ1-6	TGTGCCAGCAGCTCCGATAAGATCTCCTATAATTCACCCCTCCACTTT	CASSSDKISYNSPLHF
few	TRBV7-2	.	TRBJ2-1	TGTGCCAGCAGCTCAACGGTTGTCCGTGGGGGTGAGCAGTTCTTC	CASSSTVVRGGEQFF